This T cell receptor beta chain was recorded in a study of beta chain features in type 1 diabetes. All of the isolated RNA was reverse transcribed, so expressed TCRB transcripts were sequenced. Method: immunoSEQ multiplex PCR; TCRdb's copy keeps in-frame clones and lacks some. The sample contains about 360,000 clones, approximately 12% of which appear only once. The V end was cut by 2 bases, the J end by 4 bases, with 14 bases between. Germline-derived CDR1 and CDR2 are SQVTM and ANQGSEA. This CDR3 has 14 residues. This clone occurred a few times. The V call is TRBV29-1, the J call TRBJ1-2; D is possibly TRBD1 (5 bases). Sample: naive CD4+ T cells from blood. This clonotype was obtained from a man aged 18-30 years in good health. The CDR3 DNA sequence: TGCAGCGTTGAACAAAGCCACAGGATCTATGGCTACACCTTC. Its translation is CSVEQSHRIYGYTF. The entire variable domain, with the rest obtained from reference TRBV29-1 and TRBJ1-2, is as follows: SAVISQKPSRDICQRGTSLTIQCQVDSQVTMMFWYRQQPGQSLTLIATANQGSEATYESGFVIDKFPISRPNLTFSTLTVSNMSPEDSSIYLCSVEQSHRIYGYTFGSGTRLTVV.